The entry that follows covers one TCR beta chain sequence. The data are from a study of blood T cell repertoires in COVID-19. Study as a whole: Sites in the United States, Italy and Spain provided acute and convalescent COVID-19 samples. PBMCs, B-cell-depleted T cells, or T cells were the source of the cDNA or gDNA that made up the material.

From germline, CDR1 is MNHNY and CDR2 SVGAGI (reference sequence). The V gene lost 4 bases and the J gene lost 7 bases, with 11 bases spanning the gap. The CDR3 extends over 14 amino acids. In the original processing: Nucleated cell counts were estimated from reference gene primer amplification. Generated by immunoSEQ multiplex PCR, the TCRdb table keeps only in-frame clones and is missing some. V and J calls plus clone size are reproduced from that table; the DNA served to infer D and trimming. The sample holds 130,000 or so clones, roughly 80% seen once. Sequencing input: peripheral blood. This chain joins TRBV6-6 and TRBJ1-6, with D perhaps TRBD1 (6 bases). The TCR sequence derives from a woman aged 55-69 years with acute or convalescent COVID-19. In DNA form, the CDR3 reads TGTGCCAGCAGTTCCGGGACAAAGAATTCACCCCTCCACTTT. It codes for CASSSGTKNSPLHF.